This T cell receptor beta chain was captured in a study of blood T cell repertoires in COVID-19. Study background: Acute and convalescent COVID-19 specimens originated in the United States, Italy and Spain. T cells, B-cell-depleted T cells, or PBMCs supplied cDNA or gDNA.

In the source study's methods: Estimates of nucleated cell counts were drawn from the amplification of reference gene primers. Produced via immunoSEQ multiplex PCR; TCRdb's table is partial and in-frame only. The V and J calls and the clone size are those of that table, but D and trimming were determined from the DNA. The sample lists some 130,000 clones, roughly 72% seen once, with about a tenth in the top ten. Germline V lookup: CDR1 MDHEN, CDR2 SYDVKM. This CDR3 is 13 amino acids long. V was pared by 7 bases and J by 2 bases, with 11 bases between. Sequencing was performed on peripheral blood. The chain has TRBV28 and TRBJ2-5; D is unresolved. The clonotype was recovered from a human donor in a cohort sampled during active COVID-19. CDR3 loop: CASTTSYQETQYF. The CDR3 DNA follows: TGTGCCAGCACAACGAGTTATCAAGAGACCCAGTACTTC.